These 14 T cell receptor beta chains originate from one sample sequenced in a study of OX40 agonist ivuxolimab in advanced cancers. Clones were sequenced by immunoSEQ multiplex PCR, and TCRdb holds only the in-frame ones, with some missing. Of some 58,000 clones listed, around four fifths are singletons. The sample in question was CD4+ or CD8+ T cells sorted from blood, obtained in a trial of the OX40 agonist ivuxolimab. These receptors all stem from an adult with an advanced solid tumor such as melanoma, head and neck, liver or kidney cancer.

The rearrangement joins TRBV7-2 to TRBJ2-3, with D uncertain. Per the germline V gene, CDR1 is SGHTA and CDR2 is FQGNSA. Trimming took off 6 bases at V and 0 bases at J, with 13 bases between the two ends. This CDR3 has 15 residues. The CDR3 nucleotides read TGTGCCAGCAGATTCGGACGGATGAGCACAGATACGCAGTATTTT. Amino acids: CASRFGRMSTDTQYF.

The rearrangement links TRBV2 to TRBJ2-5; no definite D call. The CDR3 has 13 residues. Germline V CDR1 and CDR2: SNHLY, FYNNEI. Trimming took off 7 bases at V and 2 bases at J, with 11 bases between the two ends. The CDR3 region is CASKKAWQETQYF. The CDR3 bases are TGTGCCAGCAAAAAGGCTTGGCAAGAGACCCAGTACTTC. The complete variable domain, with remaining parts taken from reference TRBV2 and TRBJ2-5, reads EPEVTQTPSHQVTQMGQEVILRCVPISNHLYFYWYRQILGQKVEFLVSFYNNEISEKSEIFDDQFSVERPDGSNFTLKIRSTKLEDSAMYFCASKKAWQETQYFGPGTRLLVL.

V usage is TRBV6-6 and J usage is TRBJ2-1; 12 positions agree with TRBD2. Per the germline V gene, CDR1 is MNHNY and CDR2 is SVGAGI (reference sequence). Losses at the gene ends were 6 bases for V and 4 bases for J; bases not matched to a gene: 4. This CDR3 has 15 amino acids. The CDR3 here is CASSPGLAGYNEQFF. The CDR3 DNA is TGTGCCAGCAGCCCGGGACTAGCGGGTTACAATGAGCAGTTCTTC.

The genes are TRBV27 and TRBJ2-5; D perhaps matches TRBD2 (6 bases). Gene TRBJ2-7 matches the end of the DNA better, so the J call may be wrong. The CDR3 is 11 amino acids. Germline CDR1 and CDR2: MNHEY and SMNVEV (reference sequence). In DNA, the CDR3 is TGTGCCATCAGCGGGTTCGGCGAGCAGTACTTC. As protein: CAISGFGEQYF.

CDR3 residues: CASSLGASVTQYF. The CDR3 coding sequence is TGTGCCAGCAGCCTCGGGGCCTCGGTTACGCAGTATTTT. The genes are TRBV14 and TRBJ2-3; TRBD1 or TRBD2 may be the D gene (5 bases each). V lost 4 bases and J lost 8, with 13 bases in between. CDR1 is SGHDN, CDR2 FVKESK, per germline. The CDR3 sequence is 13 residues long.

The chain combines TRBV11-2 with TRBJ2-3; the D is unclear. The CDR3 runs 12 residues. V was clipped by 8 bases and J by 2 bases, with 8 bases between them. Per the germline V gene, CDR1 is SGHAT and CDR2 is FQNNGV. The CDR3 loop reads CASLGITDTQYF. CDR3 bases: TGTGCCAGCCTCGGAATCACAGATACGCAGTATTTT. Using reference TRBV11-2 and TRBJ2-3 for the parts outside the CDR3, the full variable domain is EAGVAQSPRYKIIEKRQSVAFWCNPISGHATLYWYQQILGQGPKLLIQFQNNGVVDDSQLPKDRFSAERLKGVDSTLKIQPAKLEDSAVYLCASLGITDTQYFGPGTRLTVL.

The chain links TRBV27 to TRBJ2-7; 8 nucleotides match TRBD2. From germline, CDR1 is MNHEY and CDR2 SMNVEV (reference sequence). V trimming: 5 bases; J trimming: 1 base; junction bases outside the gene matches: 4. The CDR3 loop spans 14 amino acids. CDR3 in DNA: TGTGCCAGCAGTGGGGTAGCGGGGTCCTACGAGCAGTACTTC. Its translation is CASSGVAGSYEQYF.

A single count supports this clone. The chain recombines TRBV28 with TRBJ2-7, with 9 bases matching TRBD1. The CDR3 runs 15 residues. The J segment lost 5 bases and the V segment lost 4 bases, leaving 9 bases of the junction unmatched. From germline, CDR1 is MDHEN and CDR2 SYDVKM. The CDR3 is CASSWTGTGQHEQYF. CDR3 nucleotide sequence: TGTGCCAGCAGTTGGACCGGGACAGGGCAACACGAGCAGTACTTC.

V is TRBV7-9 and J is TRBJ2-3; 7 bases agree with TRBD1. V shed 4 bases, J shed 5 bases, and the junction held 9 bases outside the gene matches. CDR3 length equals 15 residues. Germline CDR1 is SEHNR and CDR2 is FQNEAQ (reference sequence). The CDR3 DNA is TGTGCCAGCAGCTCGACCGGGACAGCAGGAGATACGCAGTATTTT. This gives the protein CASSSTGTAGDTQYF.

The chain is built from TRBV25-1 and TRBJ2-1; D is perhaps TRBD2 (6 bases). The CDR3 spans 14 residues. Trimming removed 5 bases from V and 8 bases from J, with 16 bases in between. Germline CDR1 is MGHDK and CDR2 is SYGVNS. The CDR3 loop reads CASSSLGTGDEQFF. The CDR3 DNA is TGTGCCAGCAGTTCTCTTGGGACTGGAGATGAGCAGTTCTTC.

CDR3 DNA: TGTGCCAGCAGCTCAGGGGTCGGGGCCAACGTCCTGACTTTC. Translation gives CASSSGVGANVLTF. The chain combines TRBV7-3 with TRBJ2-6, with D tentatively TRBD1 (6 bases). Trimming removed 4 bases at V and 4 bases at J, with 8 bases between. Germline-derived CDR1 and CDR2 are SGHTA and FQGTGA. The CDR3 consists of 14 residues.

The V call is TRBV4-1, the J call TRBJ2-7; 9 bases line up with TRBD1. V trimming: 1 base; J trimming: 3 bases; junction bases outside the gene matches: 4. Germline loops: CDR1 MGHRA, CDR2 YSYEKL. This CDR3 has 15 amino acids. CDR3 DNA sequence: TGCGCCAGCAGCCAAGGTGGACAGGGGTACTACGAGCAGTACTTC. This codes for CASSQGGQGYYEQYF.

The chain is built from TRBV27 and TRBJ1-1; D not certain. The CDR3 covers 12 residues. Germline V CDR1 and CDR2: MNHEY, SMNVEV (reference sequence). V dropped 5 bases and J dropped 7 bases, with 11 bases sitting between them. CDR3 in DNA: TGTGCCAGCAGTCCGAGCCCTGATGAAGCTTTCTTT. As protein: CASSPSPDEAFF.

The chain carries TRBV27 and TRBJ2-7; perhaps TRBD2 as D (5 bases). The length of the CDR3 is 13 residues. V was trimmed by 10 bases and J by 0 bases, leaving 13 bases between them. Germline loops: CDR1 MNHEY, CDR2 SMNVEV (reference sequence). The CDR3: CATGLASSYEQYF. DNA of the CDR3: TGTGCCACCGGGCTAGCAAGCTCCTACGAGCAGTACTTC.